The 9 T cell receptor beta chains listed next were all sequenced from one sample in a study of T cell repertoires in cytomegalovirus infection. TCRdb passed the reads through MiXCR, listing each CDR3 protein once. The sample consists of 570,000 or so distinct CDR3 sequences, just under 40% of them appearing once. These TCRs are of unknown antigen specificity. Here the sequenced sample was cultured PBMCs, taken from culture after CMV antigen stimulation. These receptors originate from a human donor in good health (CMV status not recorded). Some clones in this sample may be carry-over from other donors' samples.

The CDR3 nucleotides are TGTGCCAGCAGTTTTTCGAGGATTTACTCCTACAATGAGCAGTTCTTC. It yields the protein CASSFSRIYSYNEQFF. The chain links TRBV27 to TRBJ2-1; D uncertain. CDR3 size: 16 residues. Germline V gene sequence: CDR1 MNHEY, CDR2 SMNVEV (reference sequence). V lost 3 bases and J lost 0, with 12 bases in between.

The rearrangement links TRBV5-4 to TRBJ2-1, with D uncertain. The CDR3 runs to 15 residues. Germline V gene data show CDR1 as SGHNT and CDR2 as YYREEE (reference sequence). Trimming removed 4 bases from V and 5 bases from J, with 16 bases in between. CDR3 loop: CASSPLWGGDNEQFF. Written as DNA, the CDR3 is TGTGCCAGCAGCCCATTGTGGGGTGGGGACAATGAGCAGTTCTTC.

V and J are TRBV12-3 or TRBV12-4 and TRBJ2-7, with a possible D match to TRBD2 (5 bases). The CDR3 runs to 13 residues. V shed 4 bases and J shed 3 bases, with 10 bases lying between them. The CDR3 region has the DNA TGTGCCAGCAGTTGGCTCGGGGTCTACGAGCAGTACTTC. Its protein is CASSWLGVYEQYF.

The rearrangement uses TRBV7-9 and TRBJ1-4, with TRBD1 as a possible D gene (6 bases). Trimming pared 1 base from V and 7 bases from J, leaving 10 bases between. The CDR3 contains 14 residues. In germline, CDR1 is SEHNR, CDR2 FQNEAQ (reference sequence). CDR3 sequence reads: CASSLGRGGEKLFF. The CDR3 DNA is TGTGCCAGCAGCTTAGGCAGGGGAGGTGAAAAACTGTTTTTT.

There are many counts of this clonotype. The DNA of the CDR3 is TGTGCCAGCAGCTTAGGGCCTCCCGGGGAGCTGTTTTTT. Translating gives CASSLGPPGELFF. The chain carries TRBV7-2 and TRBJ2-2; D gene uncertain. The V end was cut by 1 base, the J end by 6 bases, with 6 bases between. CDR3 length: 13 residues. Germline CDR1 is SGHTA and CDR2 is FQGNSA.

There are a few counts of this clonotype. A read error may account for a junction end that differs from germline. V gene TRBV4-1 combines with J gene TRBJ2-1; D possibly corresponds to TRBD2 (5 bases). Per germline, CDR1 MGHRA and CDR2 YSYEKL. The CDR3 extends over 16 amino acids. The CDR3 region has the DNA TGCGCCAGCAGCCTGTCGGGGTCCTCCCACGTCCTCCTTTTTAGCTTC. Amino acids: CASSLSGSSHVLLFSF.

The table lists this clonotype with many counts. A junction boundary mismatches the germline segment, possibly from a read error. The rearrangement links TRBV5-1 to TRBJ1-6; D gene uncertain. The CDR3 contains 16 residues. The germline V gene encodes CDR1 SGHRS and CDR2 YFSETQ. The CDR3 protein is CASSLAGSSYNSPLHF. As DNA, the CDR3 is TGTGCCAGCAGCCTTGCGGGGAGCTCCTATAATTCACCCCTCCACTTT.

The V gene is TRBV5-6, the J gene TRBJ1-2; 9 bases are shared with TRBD1. The length of the CDR3 is 14 residues. CDR1 and CDR2 (germline): SGHDT, YYEEEE. The trim removed 3 bases at V and 4 bases at J, leaving 4 bases unmatched. The CDR3 bases are TGTGCCAGCAGCTATACAGGGGGCGGCTATGGCTACACCTTC. Translating gives CASSYTGGGYGYTF.

This clonotype has a handful of counts. The chain joins TRBV11-2 to TRBJ1-1, with TRBD1 matching over 7 bases. V trimming: 2 bases; J trimming: 3 bases; junction bases outside the gene matches: 6. Germline V gene sequence: CDR1 SGHAT, CDR2 FQNNGV. CDR3 size: 15 residues. This CDR3 is CASSLLTGKDTEAFF. CDR3 in DNA: TGTGCCAGCAGCTTACTGACAGGGAAGGACACTGAAGCTTTCTTT.